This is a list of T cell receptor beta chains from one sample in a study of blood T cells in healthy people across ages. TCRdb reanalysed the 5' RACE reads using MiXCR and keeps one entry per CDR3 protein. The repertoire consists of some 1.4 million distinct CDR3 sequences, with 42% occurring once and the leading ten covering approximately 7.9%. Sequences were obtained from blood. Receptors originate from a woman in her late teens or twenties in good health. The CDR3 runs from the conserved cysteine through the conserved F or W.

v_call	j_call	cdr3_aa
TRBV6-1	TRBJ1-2	CATAPGTVYGYTF
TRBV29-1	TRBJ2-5	CSVAGSGPSRFDGQYF
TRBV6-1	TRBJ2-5	CASSEGGAQETQYF
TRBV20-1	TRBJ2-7	CSARGSRSYEQYF
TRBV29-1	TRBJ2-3	CSALSGGEGTDTQYF
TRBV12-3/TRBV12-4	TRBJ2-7	CASSLAQGFYEQYF
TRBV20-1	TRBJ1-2	CSARAGGVSFYGYTF
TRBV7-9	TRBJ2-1	CASSGTRHEQFF
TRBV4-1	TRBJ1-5	CTSSQPDRGIGQPQHF
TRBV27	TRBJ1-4	CASSQTGSPNEKLFF
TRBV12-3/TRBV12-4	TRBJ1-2	CASSLTGCGYTF
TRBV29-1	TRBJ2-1	CSVGTPEQFF
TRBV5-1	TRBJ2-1	CASSLGQGAFDEQFF
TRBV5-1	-	CASSPGLADLLSYNEQYF
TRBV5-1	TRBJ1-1	CASSSRQVGNTEAFF
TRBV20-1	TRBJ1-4	CSARSGEKLFF
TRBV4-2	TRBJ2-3	CASSQVSGGRVDPDTQYF
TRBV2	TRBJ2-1	CASGPDRGASYNEQFF
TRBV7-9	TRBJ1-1	CASSLEGQGAEAFF
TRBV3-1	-	CASGRAYPGTGSAKNIQYF